One T cell receptor (beta chain) is described in this entry. This clone was detected only once. Its antigen is still unknown. It has no much larger one-base neighbor in the sample; base qualities were not kept. CDR1 and CDR2 are drawn from the germline V gene: SGHRS, YFSETQ. The CDR3 sequence holds 12 residues, the cysteine and phenylalanine included. The sequence is cut down to CDR3 DNA, 36 bases in frame from base 1. Trimming removed 0 bases from V and 6 bases from J, leaving 5 bases between the germline ends. This entry is derived from a study of control samples from healthy donors and cancer patients (dated by TCRdb to 2020 to 2022). The library was generated by the immunoSEQ multiplex PCR assay. Here the immuneACCESS table is served through TCRdb, limited to in-frame sequences with V and J called. Missing clones are a known gap in these copies; in checked studies unresolved V genes cover under half, and the rest lacks a known reason. This sample comprises 160,000 or so clones, over 90% of them detected only once. The ten top clones hold over 2% of the sample.

The rearranged chain carries TRBV5-1 and TRBJ2-3, with the D gene uncertain. Sequenced: blood. The source is a man in his forties or fifties in good health. This receptor carries the CDR3 CASSLGGDTQYF. The DNA sequence is TGCGCCAGCAGCTTGGGTGGGGATACGCAGTATTTT.